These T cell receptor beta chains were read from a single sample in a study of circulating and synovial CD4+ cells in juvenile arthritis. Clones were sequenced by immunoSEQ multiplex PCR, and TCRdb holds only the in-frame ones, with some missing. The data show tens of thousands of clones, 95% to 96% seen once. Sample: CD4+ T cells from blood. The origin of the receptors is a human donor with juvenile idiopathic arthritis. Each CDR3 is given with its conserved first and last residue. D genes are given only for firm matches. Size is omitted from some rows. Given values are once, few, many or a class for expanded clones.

CASSPVPYGIVTEAFF | TGTGCCAGCAGCCCGGTGCCCTACGGGATAGTCACTGAAGCTTTCTTT | - | TRBJ1-1 | - | TRBV28
CATSRVVGGGSPLHF | TGTGCCACCAGCAGAGTCGTGGGGGGTGGTTCACCCCTCCACTTT | - | TRBJ1-6 | - | TRBV15
CASSLRGNEQFF | TGTGCCAGCAGCCTTCGGGGAAATGAGCAGTTCTTC | - | TRBJ2-1 | - | TRBV14
CASRTGTATNEKLFF | TGTGCCAGTAGAACCGGGACAGCAACTAATGAAAAACTGTTTTTT | few | TRBJ1-4 | TRBD1 | TRBV19
CASTPDRLDGYTF | TGTGCCAGCACCCCGGACAGGCTGGATGGCTACACCTTC | - | TRBJ1-2 | TRBD1 | TRBV2
CASSLGGRSYNEQFF | TGTGCCAGCAGTTTGGGGGGGCGGTCCTACAATGAGCAGTTCTTC | - | TRBJ2-1 | - | TRBV6-6
CASRKGQGNTEAFF | TGTGCCAGCAGAAAAGGACAGGGGAACACTGAAGCTTTCTTT | - | TRBJ1-1 | TRBD1 | TRBV27
CASSWRPEGVVGSTNSPLHF | TGTGCCAGCAGTTGGAGACCAGAGGGGGTTGTGGGATCCACGAATTCACCCCTCCACTTT | - | TRBJ1-6 | - | TRBV27
CASSPHRGGGTEAFF | TGCGCCAGCAGCCCACATAGGGGAGGGGGCACTGAAGCTTTCTTT | - | TRBJ1-1 | - | TRBV5-1
CASSFVDRNTEAFF | TGTGCCAGCAGCTTTGTGGACAGGAACACTGAAGCTTTCTTT | - | TRBJ1-1 | - | TRBV7-2
CASRATGFSTEAFF | TGCGCCAGCAGAGCGACAGGGTTTAGCACTGAAGCTTTCTTT | once | TRBJ1-1 | TRBD1 | TRBV10-1
CASTLGQGIDYGYTF | TGTGCCAGCACTTTAGGACAGGGTATTGACTATGGCTACACCTTC | - | TRBJ1-2 | TRBD1 | TRBV28
CASSQEEGQPQHF | TGCGCCAGCAGCCAAGAAGAGGGTCAGCCCCAGCATTTT | - | TRBJ1-5 | - | TRBV4-3
CAIRATALSGVNTEAFF | TGTGCCATCAGGGCAACAGCTTTATCAGGGGTGAACACTGAAGCTTTCTTT | - | TRBJ1-1 | - | TRBV10-3
CAISESRAGGAYNEQFF | TGTGCCATCAGTGAGTCTCGGGCGGGAGGGGCGTACAATGAGCAGTTCTTC | - | TRBJ2-1 | TRBD2 | TRBV10-3
CASSFRQYNQPQHF | TGTGCCAGCAGTTTCCGACAGTACAATCAGCCCCAGCATTTT | - | TRBJ1-5 | - | TRBV28
CASSLDFEAGAANEQFF | TGTGCCAGCAGCTTAGATTTTGAGGCAGGGGCGGCCAATGAGCAGTTCTTC | once | TRBJ2-1 | - | TRBV11-3
CASTPRRDGYTF | TGTGCCAGCACCCCGCGGAGGGATGGCTACACCTTC | - | TRBJ1-2 | - | TRBV28
CSATRTDMVSF | TGCAGTGCTACCCGGACGGACATGGTATCGTTC | - | TRBJ1-2 | - | TRBV20-1
CASSLGGTVGNTIYF | TGTGCCAGCAGTTTGGGGGGAACTGTTGGAAACACCATATATTTT | - | TRBJ1-3 | - | TRBV28
CASSLSGRDSYEQYF | TGTGCCAGCAGCCTCAGCGGGAGAGACTCCTACGAGCAGTACTTC | - | TRBJ2-7 | TRBD2 | TRBV7-3
CASSRLGQLNTEAFF | TGTGCCAGCAGCCGCCTTGGACAGCTGAACACTGAAGCTTTCTTT | - | TRBJ1-1 | - | TRBV27
CASSQDKGGGAVDTQYF | TGCGCCAGCAGCCAAGATAAAGGCGGGGGGGCAGTGGATACGCAGTATTTT | once | TRBJ2-3 | TRBD2 | TRBV4-1
CASKVQGGNAEQYF | TGTGCCAGCAAGGTCCAGGGGGGAAACGCGGAGCAGTACTTC | - | TRBJ2-7 | - | TRBV2
CASSFLGGSVDEQYF | TGTGCCAGCAGTTTTCTCGGGGGGAGCGTCGACGAGCAGTACTTC | - | TRBJ2-7 | TRBD2 | TRBV28
CASSPPTLDSSYEQYF | TGCGCCAGCAGCCCCCCTACGCTAGATTCATCCTACGAGCAGTACTTC | - | TRBJ2-7 | - | TRBV5-1
CASRKDRGQSNYGYTF | TGTGCCAGCAGGAAGGACAGGGGGCAGTCTAACTATGGCTACACCTTC | once | TRBJ1-2 | TRBD1 | TRBV2
CASSWGQGGAYEQYF | TGCGCCAGCAGCTGGGGACAGGGGGGAGCCTACGAGCAGTACTTC | - | TRBJ2-7 | TRBD1 | TRBV5-1